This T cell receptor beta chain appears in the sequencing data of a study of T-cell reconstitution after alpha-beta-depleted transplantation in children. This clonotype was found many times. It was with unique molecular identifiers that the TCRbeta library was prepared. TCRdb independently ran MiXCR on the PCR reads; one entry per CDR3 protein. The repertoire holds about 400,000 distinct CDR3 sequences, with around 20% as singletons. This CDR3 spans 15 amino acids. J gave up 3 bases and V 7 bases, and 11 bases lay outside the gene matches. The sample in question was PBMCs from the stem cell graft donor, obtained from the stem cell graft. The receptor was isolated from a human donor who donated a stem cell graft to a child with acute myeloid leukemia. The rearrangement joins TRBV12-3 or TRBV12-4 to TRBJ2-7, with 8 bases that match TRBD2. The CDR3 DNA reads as TGTGCCAGCACCTGGGGGAGCGGGAGTATCTACGAGCAGTACTTC. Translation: CASTWGSGSIYEQYF.